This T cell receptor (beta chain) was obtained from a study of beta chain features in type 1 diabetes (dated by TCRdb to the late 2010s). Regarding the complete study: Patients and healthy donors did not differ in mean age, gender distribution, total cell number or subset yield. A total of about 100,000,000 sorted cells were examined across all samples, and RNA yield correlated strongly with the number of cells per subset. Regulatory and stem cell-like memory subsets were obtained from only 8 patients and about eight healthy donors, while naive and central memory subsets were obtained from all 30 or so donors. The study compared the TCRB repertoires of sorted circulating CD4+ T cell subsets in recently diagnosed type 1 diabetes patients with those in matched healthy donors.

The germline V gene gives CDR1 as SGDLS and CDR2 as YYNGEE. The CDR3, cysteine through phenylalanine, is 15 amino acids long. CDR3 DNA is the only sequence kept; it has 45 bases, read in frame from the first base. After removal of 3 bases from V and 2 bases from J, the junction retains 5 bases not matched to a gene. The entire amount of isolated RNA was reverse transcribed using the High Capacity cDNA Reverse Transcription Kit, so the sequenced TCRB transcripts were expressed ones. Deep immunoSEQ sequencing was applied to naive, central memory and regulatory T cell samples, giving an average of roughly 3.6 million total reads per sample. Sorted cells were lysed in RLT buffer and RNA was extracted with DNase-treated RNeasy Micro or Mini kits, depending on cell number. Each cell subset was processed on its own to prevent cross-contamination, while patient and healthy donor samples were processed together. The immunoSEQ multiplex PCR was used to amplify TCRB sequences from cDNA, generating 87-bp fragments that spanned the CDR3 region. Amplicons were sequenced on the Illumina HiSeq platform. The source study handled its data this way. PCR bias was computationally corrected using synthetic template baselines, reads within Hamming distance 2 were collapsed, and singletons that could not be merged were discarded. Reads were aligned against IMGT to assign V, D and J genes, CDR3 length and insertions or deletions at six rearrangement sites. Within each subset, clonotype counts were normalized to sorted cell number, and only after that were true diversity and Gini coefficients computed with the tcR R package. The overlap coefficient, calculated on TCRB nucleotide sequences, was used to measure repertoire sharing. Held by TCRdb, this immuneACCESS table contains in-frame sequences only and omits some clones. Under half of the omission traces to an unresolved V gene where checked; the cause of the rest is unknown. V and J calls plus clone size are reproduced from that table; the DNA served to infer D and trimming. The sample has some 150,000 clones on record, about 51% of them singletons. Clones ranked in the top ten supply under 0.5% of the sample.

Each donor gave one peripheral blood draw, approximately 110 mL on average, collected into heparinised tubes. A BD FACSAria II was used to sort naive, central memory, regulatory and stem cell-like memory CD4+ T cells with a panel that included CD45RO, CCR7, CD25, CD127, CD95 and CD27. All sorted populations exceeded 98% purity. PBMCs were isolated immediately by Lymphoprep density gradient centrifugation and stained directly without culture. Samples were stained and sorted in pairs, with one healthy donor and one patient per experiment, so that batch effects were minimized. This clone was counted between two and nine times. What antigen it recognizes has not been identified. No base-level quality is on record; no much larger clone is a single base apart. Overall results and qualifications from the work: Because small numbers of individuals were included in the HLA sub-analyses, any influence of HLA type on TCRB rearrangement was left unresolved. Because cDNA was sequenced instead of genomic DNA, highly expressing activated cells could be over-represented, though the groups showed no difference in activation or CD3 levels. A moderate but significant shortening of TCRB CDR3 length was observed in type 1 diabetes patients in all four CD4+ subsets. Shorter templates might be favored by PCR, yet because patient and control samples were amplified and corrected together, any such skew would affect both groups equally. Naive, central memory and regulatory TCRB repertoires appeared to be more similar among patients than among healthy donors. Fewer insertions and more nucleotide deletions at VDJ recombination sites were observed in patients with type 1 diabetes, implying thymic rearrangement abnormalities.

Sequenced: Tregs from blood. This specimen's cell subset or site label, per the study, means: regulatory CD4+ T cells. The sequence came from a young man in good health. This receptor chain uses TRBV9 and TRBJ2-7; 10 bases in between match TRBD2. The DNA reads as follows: TGTGCCAGCAGCGCCGGGACTAGCGCCACCTACGAGCAGTACTTC. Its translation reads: CASSAGTSATYEQYF.